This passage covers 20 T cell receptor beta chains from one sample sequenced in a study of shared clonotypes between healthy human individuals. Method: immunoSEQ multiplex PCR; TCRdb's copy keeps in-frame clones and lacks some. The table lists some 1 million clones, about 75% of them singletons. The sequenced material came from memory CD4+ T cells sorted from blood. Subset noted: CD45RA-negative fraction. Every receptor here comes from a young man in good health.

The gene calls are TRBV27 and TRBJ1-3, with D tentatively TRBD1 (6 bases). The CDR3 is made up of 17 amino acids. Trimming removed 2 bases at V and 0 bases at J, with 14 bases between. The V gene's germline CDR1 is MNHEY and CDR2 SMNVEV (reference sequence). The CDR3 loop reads CASSLAPGGSSGNTIYF. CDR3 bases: TGTGCCAGCAGTTTAGCACCGGGGGGCAGCTCTGGAAACACCATATATTTT.

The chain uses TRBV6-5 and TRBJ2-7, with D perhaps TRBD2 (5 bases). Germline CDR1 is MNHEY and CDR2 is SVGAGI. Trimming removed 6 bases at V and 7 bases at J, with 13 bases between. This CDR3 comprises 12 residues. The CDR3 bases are TGTGCCAGCAGGAGGGAATCGGGTGAGCAGTACTTC. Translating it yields CASRRESGEQYF.

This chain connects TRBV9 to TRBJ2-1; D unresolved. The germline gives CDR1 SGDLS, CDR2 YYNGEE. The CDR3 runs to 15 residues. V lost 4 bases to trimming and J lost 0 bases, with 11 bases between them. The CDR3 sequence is CASSRPASSYNEQFF. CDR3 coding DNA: TGTGCCAGCAGCCGTCCGGCGAGCTCCTACAATGAGCAGTTCTTC.

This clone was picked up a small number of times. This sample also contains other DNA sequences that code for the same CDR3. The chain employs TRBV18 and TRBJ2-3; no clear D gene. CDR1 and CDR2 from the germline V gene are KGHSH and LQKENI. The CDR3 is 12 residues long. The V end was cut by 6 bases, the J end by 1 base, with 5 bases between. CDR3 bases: TGTGCCAGCTCCGCAGGCACAGATACGCAGTATTTT. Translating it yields CASSAGTDTQYF.

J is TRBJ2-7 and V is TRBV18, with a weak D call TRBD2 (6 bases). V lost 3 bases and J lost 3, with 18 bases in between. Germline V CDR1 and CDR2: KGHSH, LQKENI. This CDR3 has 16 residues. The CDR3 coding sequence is TGTGCCAGCTCACCCCCCGGGCAGGGAGGATTCTACGAGCAGTACTTC. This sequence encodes CASSPPGQGGFYEQYF.

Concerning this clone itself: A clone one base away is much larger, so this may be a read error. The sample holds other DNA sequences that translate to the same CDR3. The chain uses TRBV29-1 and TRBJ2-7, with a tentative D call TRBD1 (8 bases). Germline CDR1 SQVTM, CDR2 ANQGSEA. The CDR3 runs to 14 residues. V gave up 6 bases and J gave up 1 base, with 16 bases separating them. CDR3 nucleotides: TGCAGCGTCGACGGACAGGGAGGGTCCTACGAGCAGTACTTC. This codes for CSVDGQGGSYEQYF.

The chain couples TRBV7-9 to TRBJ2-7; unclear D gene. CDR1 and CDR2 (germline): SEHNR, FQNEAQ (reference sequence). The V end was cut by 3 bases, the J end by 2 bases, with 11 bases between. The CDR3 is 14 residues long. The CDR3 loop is CASSFGSGPYEQYF. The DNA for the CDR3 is TGTGCCAGCAGCTTCGGATCGGGTCCCTACGAGCAGTACTTC.

As DNA, the CDR3 is TGCGCCAGCACTATAATTGGGGGGTTGAACACTGAAGCTTTCTTT. Its translation: CASTIIGGLNTEAFF. The J gene is TRBJ1-1, the V gene TRBV5-1, with a possible D match to TRBD1 (5 bases). Germline CDR1 is SGHRS and CDR2 is YFSETQ. There are 15 residues in the CDR3. Trimming took 6 bases from V and 0 from J, leaving 15 bases between them.

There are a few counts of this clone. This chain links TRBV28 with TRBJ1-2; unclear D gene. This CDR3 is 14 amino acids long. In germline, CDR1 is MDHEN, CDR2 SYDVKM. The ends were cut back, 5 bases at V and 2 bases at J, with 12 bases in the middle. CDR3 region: CASSVLGFNYGYTF. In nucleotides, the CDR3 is TGTGCCAGCAGTGTCCTGGGGTTCAACTATGGCTACACCTTC.

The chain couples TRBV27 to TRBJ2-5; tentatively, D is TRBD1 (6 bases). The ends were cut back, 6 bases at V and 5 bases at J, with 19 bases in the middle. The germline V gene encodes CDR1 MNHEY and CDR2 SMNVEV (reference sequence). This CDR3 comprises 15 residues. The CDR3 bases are TGTGCCAGCAGCCGGATCACAGGGACGGGGGAGACCCAGTACTTC. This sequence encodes CASSRITGTGETQYF.

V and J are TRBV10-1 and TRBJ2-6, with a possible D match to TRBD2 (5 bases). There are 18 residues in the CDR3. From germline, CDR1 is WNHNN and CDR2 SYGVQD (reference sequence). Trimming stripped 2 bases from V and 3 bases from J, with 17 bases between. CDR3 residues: CASSEPTRRSRGANVLTF. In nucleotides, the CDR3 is TGCGCCAGCAGTGAGCCTACCCGGAGGTCCCGTGGGGCCAACGTCCTGACTTTC.

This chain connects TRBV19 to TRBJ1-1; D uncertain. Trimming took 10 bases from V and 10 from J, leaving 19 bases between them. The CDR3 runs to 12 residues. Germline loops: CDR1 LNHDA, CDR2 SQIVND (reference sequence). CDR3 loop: CATGQAERRAFF. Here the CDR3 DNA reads TGTGCCACTGGGCAGGCCGAACGGAGAGCTTTCTTT.

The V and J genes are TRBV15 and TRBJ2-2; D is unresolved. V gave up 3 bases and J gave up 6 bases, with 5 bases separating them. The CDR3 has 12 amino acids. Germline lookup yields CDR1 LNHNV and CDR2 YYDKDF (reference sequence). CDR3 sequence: CATSRTAGELFF. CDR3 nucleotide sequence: TGTGCCACCAGCAGGACCGCCGGGGAGCTGTTTTTT.

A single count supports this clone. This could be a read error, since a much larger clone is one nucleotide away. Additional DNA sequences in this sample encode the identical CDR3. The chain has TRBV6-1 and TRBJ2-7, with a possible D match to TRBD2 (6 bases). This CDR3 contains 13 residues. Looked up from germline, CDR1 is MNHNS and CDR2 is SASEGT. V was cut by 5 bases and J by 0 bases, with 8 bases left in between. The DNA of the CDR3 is TGTGCCAGCAGTCCCGGGAGCTCCTACGAGCAGTACTTC. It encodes CASSPGSSYEQYF.

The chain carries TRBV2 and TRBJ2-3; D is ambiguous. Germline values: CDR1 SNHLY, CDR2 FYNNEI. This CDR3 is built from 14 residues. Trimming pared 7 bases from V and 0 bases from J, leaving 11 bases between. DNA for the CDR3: TGTGCCAGCATGGCCCAGCAGAGCACAGATACGCAGTATTTT. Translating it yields CASMAQQSTDTQYF.

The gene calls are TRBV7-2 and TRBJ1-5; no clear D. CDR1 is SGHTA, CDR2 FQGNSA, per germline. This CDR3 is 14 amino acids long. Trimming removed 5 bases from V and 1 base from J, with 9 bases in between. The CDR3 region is CASSPDGSNQPQHF. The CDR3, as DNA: TGTGCCAGCAGCCCAGATGGAAGCAATCAGCCCCAGCATTTT.

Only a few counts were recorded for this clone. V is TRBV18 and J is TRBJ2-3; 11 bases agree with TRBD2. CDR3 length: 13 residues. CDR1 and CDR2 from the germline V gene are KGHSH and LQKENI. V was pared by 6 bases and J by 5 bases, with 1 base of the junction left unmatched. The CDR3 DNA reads TGTGCCAGCTCGGGGACTAGCGGAGATACGCAGTATTTT. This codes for CASSGTSGDTQYF.

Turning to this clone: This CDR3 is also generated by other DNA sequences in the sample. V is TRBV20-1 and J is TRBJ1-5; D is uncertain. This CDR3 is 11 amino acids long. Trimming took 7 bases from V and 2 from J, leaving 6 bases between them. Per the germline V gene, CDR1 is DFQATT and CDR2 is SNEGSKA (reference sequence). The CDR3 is CSGGGNQPQHF. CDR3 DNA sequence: TGCAGTGGAGGAGGCAATCAGCCCCAGCATTTT.

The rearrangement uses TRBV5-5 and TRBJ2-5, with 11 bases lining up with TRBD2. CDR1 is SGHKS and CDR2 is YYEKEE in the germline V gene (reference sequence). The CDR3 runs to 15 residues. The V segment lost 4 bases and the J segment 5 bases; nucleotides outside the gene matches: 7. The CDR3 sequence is CASSVLAGGRETQYF. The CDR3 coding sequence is TGTGCCAGCAGCGTTCTAGCGGGAGGTCGGGAGACCCAGTACTTC.

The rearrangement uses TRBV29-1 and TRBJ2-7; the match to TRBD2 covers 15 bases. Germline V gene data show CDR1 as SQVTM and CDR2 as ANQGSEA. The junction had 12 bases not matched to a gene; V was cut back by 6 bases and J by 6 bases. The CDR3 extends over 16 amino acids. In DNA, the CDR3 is TGCAGCGTCGATGGGGGACTAGCGGGAGGCGGATCCGAGCAGTACTTC. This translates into CSVDGGLAGGGSEQYF.